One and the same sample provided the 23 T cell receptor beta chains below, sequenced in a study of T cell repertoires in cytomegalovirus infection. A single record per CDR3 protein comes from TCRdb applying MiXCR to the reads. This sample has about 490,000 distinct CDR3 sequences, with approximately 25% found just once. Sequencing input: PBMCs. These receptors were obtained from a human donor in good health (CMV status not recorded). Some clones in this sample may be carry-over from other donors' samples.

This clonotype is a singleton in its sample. The CDR3 here is CASSQDLWWKNTEAFF. In DNA form, the CDR3 reads TGCGCCAGCAGCCAAGATCTTTGGTGGAAGAACACTGAAGCTTTCTTT. The chain joins TRBV4-3 to TRBJ1-1; D not resolved. Between the trimmed V and J ends, which lost 0 bases and 1 base, there was a span of 12 bases. CDR3 length: 16 amino acids. The germline V gene has CDR1 LGHNA and CDR2 YSLEER.

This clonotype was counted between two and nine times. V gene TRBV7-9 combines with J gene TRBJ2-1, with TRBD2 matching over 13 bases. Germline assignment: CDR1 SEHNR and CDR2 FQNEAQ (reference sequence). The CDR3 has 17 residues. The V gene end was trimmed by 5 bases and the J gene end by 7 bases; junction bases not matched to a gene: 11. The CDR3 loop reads CASSALKGLAGVNEQFF. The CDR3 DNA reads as TGTGCCAGCAGCGCACTGAAAGGACTAGCGGGAGTGAATGAGCAGTTCTTC.

The CDR3 region is CSAPPFQGYNEQFF. The CDR3 DNA reads as TGCAGTGCTCCGCCATTCCAAGGATACAATGAGCAGTTCTTC. The chain combines TRBV20-1 with TRBJ2-1, with unresolved D. Trimming shortened V by 5 bases and J by 4 bases, and 15 bases separated the two germline ends. Germline CDR1 DFQATT, CDR2 SNEGSKA (reference sequence). This CDR3 spans 14 amino acids.

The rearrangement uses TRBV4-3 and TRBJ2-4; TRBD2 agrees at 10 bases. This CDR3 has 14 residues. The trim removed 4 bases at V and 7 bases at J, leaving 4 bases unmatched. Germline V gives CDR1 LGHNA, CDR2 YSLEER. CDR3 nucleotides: TGCGCCAGCAGCCTCTCTAGCGGGAGTAACATTCAGTACTTC. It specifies CASSLSSGSNIQYF.

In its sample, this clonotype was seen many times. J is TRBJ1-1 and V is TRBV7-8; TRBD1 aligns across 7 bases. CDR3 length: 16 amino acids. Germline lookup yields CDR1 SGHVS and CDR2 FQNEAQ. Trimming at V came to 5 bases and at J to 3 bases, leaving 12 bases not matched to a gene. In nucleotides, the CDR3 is TGTGCCAGCAGCGCCCAAAGGGGGCGCAGGGACACTGAAGCTTTCTTT. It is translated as CASSAQRGRRDTEAFF.

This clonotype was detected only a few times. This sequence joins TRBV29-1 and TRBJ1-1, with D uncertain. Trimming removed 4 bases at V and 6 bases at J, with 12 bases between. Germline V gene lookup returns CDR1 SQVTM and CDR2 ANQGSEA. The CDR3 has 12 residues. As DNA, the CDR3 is TGCAGCGTTGGAGGGATAGGCGCTGAAGCTTTCTTT. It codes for CSVGGIGAEAFF.

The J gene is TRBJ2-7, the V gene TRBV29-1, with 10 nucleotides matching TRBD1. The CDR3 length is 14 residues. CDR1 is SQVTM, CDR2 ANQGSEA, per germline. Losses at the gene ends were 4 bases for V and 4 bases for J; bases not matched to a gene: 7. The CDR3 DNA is TGCAGCGTTGGGCGGACAGGGGGGGATTACGAGCAGTACTTC. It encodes CSVGRTGGDYEQYF.

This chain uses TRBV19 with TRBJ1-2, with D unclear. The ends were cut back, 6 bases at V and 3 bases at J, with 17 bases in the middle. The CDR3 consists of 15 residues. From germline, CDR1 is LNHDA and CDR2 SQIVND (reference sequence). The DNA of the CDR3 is TGTGCCAGTAGAATTCTCCCCACGACCCACTATGGCTACACCTTC. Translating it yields CASRILPTTHYGYTF.

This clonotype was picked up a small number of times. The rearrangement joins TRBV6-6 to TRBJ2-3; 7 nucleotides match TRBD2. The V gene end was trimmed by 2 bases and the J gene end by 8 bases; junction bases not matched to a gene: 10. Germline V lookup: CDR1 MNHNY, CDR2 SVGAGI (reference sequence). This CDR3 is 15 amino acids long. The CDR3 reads CASSYGEKRGGTQYF. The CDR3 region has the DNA TGTGCCAGCAGTTACGGGGAAAAGCGGGGCGGTACGCAGTATTTT.

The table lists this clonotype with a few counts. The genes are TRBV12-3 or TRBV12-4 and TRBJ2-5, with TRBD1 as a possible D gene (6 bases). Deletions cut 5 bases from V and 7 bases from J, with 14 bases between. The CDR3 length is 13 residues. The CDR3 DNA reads TGTGCCAGCAGTCTGAGGGGGAAAGGGACCCAGTACTTC. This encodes CASSLRGKGTQYF.

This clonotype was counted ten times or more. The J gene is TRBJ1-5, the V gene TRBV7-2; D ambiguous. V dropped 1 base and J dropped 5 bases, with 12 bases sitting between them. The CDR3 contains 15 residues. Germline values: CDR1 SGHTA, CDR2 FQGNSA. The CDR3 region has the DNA TGTGCCAGCAGCTTAGGTCGTCGAGGAGATCAGCCCCAGCATTTT. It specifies CASSLGRRGDQPQHF.

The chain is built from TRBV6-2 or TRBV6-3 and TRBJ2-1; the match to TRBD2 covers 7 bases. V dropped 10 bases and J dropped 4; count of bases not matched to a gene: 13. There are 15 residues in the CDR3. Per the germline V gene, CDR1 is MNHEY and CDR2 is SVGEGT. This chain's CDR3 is CATRRGAGIYNEQFF. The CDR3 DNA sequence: TGTGCCACCCGCCGGGGAGCGGGGATTTACAATGAGCAGTTCTTC.

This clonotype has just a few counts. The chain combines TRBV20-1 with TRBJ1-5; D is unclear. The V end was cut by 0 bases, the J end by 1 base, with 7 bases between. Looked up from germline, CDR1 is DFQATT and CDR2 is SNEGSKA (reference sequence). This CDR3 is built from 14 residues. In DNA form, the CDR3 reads TGCAGTGCTAGAGAAGTTGGAAGCAATCAGCCCCAGCATTTT. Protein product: CSAREVGSNQPQHF.

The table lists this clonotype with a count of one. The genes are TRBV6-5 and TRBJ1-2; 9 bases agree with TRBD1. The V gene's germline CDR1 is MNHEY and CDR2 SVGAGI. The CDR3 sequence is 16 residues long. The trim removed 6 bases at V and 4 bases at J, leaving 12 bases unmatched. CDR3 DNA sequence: TGTGCCAGCAGAACCAGGGGGACAGGGCGACGCTATGGCTACACCTTC. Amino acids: CASRTRGTGRRYGYTF.

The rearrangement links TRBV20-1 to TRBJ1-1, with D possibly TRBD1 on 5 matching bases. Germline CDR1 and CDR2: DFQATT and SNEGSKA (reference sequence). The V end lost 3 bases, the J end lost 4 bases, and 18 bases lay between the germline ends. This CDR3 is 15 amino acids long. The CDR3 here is CSARPSGRAGTEAFF. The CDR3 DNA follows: TGCAGTGCTAGGCCCTCGGGCAGGGCGGGCACTGAAGCTTTCTTT.

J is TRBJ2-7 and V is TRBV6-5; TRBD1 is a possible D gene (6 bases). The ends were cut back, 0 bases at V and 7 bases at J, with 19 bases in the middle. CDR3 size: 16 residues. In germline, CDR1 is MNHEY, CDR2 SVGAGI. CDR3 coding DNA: TGTGCCAGCAGTTACTCGAGTATTGGGGACACCCTGGAGCAGTACTTC. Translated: CASSYSSIGDTLEQYF.

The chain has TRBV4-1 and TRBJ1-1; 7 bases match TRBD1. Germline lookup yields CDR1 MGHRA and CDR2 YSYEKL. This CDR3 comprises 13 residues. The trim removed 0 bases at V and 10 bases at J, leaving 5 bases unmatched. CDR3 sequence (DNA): TGCGCCAGCAGCCAAGATGAGGGGGCGCGAGCTTTCTTT. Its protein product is CASSQDEGARAFF.

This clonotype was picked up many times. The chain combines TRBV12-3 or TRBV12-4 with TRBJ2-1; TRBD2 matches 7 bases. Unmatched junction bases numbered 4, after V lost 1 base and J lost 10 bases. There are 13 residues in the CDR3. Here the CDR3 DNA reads TGTGCCAGCAGTTTAGGCGGGCGGGGGGAGCAGTTCTTC. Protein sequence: CASSLGGRGEQFF.

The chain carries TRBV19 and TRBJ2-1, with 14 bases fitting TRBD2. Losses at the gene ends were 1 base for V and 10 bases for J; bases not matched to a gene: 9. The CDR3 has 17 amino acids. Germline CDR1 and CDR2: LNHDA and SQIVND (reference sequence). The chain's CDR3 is CASSIATSWTSGREQFF. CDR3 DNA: TGTGCCAGTAGTATAGCCACAAGTTGGACTAGCGGGAGGGAGCAGTTCTTC.

The CDR3 region is CSARDPEGRGQPQHF. DNA of the CDR3: TGCAGTGCTAGAGATCCAGAGGGGAGGGGACAGCCCCAGCATTTT. The chain uses TRBV20-1 and TRBJ1-5; D is possibly TRBD1 (5 bases). The CDR3 length is 15 residues. V lost 0 bases and J lost 7, with 16 bases in between. Looked up from germline, CDR1 is DFQATT and CDR2 is SNEGSKA (reference sequence).

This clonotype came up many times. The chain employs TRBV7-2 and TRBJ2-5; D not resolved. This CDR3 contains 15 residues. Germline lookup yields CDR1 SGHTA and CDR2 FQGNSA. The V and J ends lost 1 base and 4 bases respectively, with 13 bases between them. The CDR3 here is CASSLGGLLRETQYF. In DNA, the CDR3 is TGTGCCAGCAGCTTAGGCGGTTTGCTTAGAGAGACCCAGTACTTC.

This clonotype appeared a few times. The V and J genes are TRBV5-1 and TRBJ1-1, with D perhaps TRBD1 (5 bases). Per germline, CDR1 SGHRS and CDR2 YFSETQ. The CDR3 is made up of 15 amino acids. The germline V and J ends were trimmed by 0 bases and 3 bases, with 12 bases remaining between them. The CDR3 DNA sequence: TGCGCCAGCAGCTTGGTGGACGGGGGGGACACTGAAGCTTTCTTT. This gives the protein CASSLVDGGDTEAFF.

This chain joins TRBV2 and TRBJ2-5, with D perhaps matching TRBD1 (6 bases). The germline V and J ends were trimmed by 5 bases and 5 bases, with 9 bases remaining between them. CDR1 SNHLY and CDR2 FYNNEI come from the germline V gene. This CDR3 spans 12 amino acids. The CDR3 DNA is TGTGCCAGCAGTACAGGGATCGAGACCCAGTACTTC. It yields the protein CASSTGIETQYF.